What follows is one T cell receptor beta chain and its context. This entry comes from a study of blood T cell repertoires in COVID-19. Study context: Whether acute or convalescent, the COVID-19 samples came from the United States, Italy and Spain. The analysed material was cDNA or gDNA that came from T cells, B-cell-depleted T cells, or PBMCs.

As processed by the authors: Reference gene primer amplification yielded estimated nucleated cell counts. Assay: immunoSEQ multiplex PCR; the TCRdb copy retains only in-frame clones and omits some. V and J calls and clone size follow that table, whereas D and trimming were derived from the DNA. The table lists over 150,000 clones, about nine tenths of them singletons. The trim removed 6 bases at V and 1 base at J, leaving 12 bases unmatched. This CDR3 region has 18 residues. The germline V gene has CDR1 SGHAT and CDR2 FQNNGV. The rearrangement links TRBV11-2 to TRBJ1-5; TRBD1 matches 10 bases. The source material was peripheral blood. The clonotype originates from a young man with acute or convalescent COVID-19. CDR3 loop: CASSPGTGDALSNQPQHF. The CDR3 DNA reads as TGTGCCAGCAGTCCCGGGACAGGGGACGCTTTGAGCAATCAGCCCCAGCATTTT.